This T cell receptor (beta chain) was captured by sequencing in a study of blood T cell repertoires in COVID-19. Germline-derived CDR1 and CDR2 are SEHNR and FQNEAQ (reference sequence). The CDR3 has 16 residues. V was cut by 2 bases and J by 5 bases, with 18 bases left in between. TCRdb's table, derived via immunoSEQ multiplex PCR, lists solely in-frame clones and lacks some. The data hold just over 90,000 clones, with roughly 79% observed a single time. The V and J genes are TRBV7-9 and TRBJ2-5; D is ambiguous. The specimen sequenced was peripheral blood. This clonotype originated in a human donor in a cohort sampled during active COVID-19. Here the CDR3 reads CASSLSLGQRSETQYF. The CDR3 nucleotides are TGTGCCAGCAGCTTATCCCTTGGGCAGAGAAGTGAGACCCAGTACTTC.